This T cell receptor beta chain was obtained from a study of blood T cell repertoires in COVID-19. Whole-study context: The United States, Italy and Spain supplied acute and convalescent COVID-19 samples. T cells, B-cell-depleted T cells, or PBMCs supplied cDNA or gDNA.

Germline loops: CDR1 MNHEY, CDR2 SMNVEV (reference sequence). CDR3 size: 15 residues. Germline trimming cut 2 bases from V and 3 bases from J; bases unmatched to any gene: 6. Authors' methods: By means of reference gene primer amplification, nucleated cell counts were estimated. The assay was immunoSEQ multiplex PCR, and TCRdb's table has in-frame clones only and misses some. V and J calls and clone size are given by that table; D and trimming were obtained from the DNA. The data hold nearly 110,000 clones, with roughly 83% observed a single time. Material: peripheral blood. The chain is built from TRBV27 and TRBJ2-7; 8 positions agree with TRBD1. This receptor was taken from a human donor in a cohort sampled during active COVID-19. CDR3 nucleotides: TGTGCCAGCAGTTTAGGGACAGGTCGGATCTACGAGCAGTACTTC. It yields the protein CASSLGTGRIYEQYF.